Following are 28 T cell receptor beta chains from one sample sequenced in a study of T cell responses to AZD1222 COVID-19 vaccine. Only in-frame clones appear in the TCRdb table, and some are missing; sequencing was by immunoSEQ multiplex PCR. The sample has 110,000 or so clones, around nine tenths seen once. The sample consisted of peripheral blood, taken 28 days after the second AZD1222 dose. These receptors came from an adult who received the AZD1222 COVID-19 vaccine.

CDR3 protein: CASSYPGGKETQYF. The CDR3 DNA reads TGTGCCAGCAGCTACCCCGGCGGAAAAGAGACCCAGTACTTC. V is TRBV7-9 and J is TRBJ2-5; no clear D gene. The CDR3 length is 14 residues. Germline CDR1 SEHNR, CDR2 FQNEAQ (reference sequence). V lost 4 bases and J lost 3, with 12 bases in between. Full variable domain (outside the CDR3, taken from reference TRBV7-9 and TRBJ2-5): DTGVSQNPRHKITKRGQNVTFRCDPISEHNRLYWYRQTLGQGPEFLTYFQNEAQLEKSRLLSDRFSAERPKGSFSTLEIQRTEQGDSAMYLCASSYPGGKETQYFGPGTRLLVL.

The chain combines TRBV28 with TRBJ2-7; 7 bases fit TRBD2. Germline V gives CDR1 MDHEN, CDR2 SYDVKM. The CDR3 consists of 14 residues. The ends lost 3 bases at V and 6 bases at J; junction bases unmatched: 8. Written as DNA, the CDR3 is TGTGCCAGCAGTTTCCTCGGACTAGGCGGCGAGCAGTACTTC. Its translation: CASSFLGLGGEQYF.

The rearrangement links TRBV7-8 to TRBJ1-2, with no clear D. CDR1 and CDR2 from the germline V gene are SGHVS and FQNEAQ. CDR3 length equals 14 residues. The V end lost 1 base, the J end lost 3 bases, and 9 bases lay between the germline ends. The CDR3 here is CASSLGSTYYGYTF. In nucleotides, the CDR3 is TGTGCCAGCAGCTTAGGTTCAACTTACTATGGCTACACCTTC. Variable domain in full (rest from reference TRBV7-8 and TRBJ1-2): GAGVSQSPRYKVAKRGQDVALRCDPISGHVSLFWYQQALGQGPEFLTYFQNEAQLDKSGLPSDRFFAERPEGSVSTLKIQRTQQEDSAVYLCASSLGSTYYGYTFGSGTRLTVV.

The chain joins TRBV13 to TRBJ1-3; no firm D call. From germline, CDR1 is PRHDT and CDR2 FYEKMQ (reference sequence). The CDR3 is made up of 12 amino acids. Between the trimmed V and J ends, which lost 5 bases and 8 bases, there was a span of 10 bases. The CDR3 region is CASSPLADTIYF. CDR3 in DNA: TGTGCCAGCAGCCCCCTGGCCGACACCATATATTTT.

This chain uses TRBV5-1 with TRBJ1-1; D unresolved. Germline assignment: CDR1 SGHRS and CDR2 YFSETQ. This CDR3 comprises 12 residues. The V gene lost 0 bases and the J gene lost 7 bases, with 7 bases spanning the gap. CDR3 sequence reads: CASSLVRGEAFF. In nucleotides, the CDR3 is TGCGCCAGCAGCTTGGTGCGGGGTGAAGCTTTCTTT.

This chain uses TRBV5-4 with TRBJ1-1; D is uncertain. CDR3 length equals 12 residues. Germline values: CDR1 SGHNT, CDR2 YYREEE (reference sequence). V was shortened by 4 bases and J by 3 bases, with 7 bases between the two germline ends. CDR3 region: CASSAQYTEAFF. The CDR3, as DNA: TGTGCCAGCAGCGCGCAGTACACTGAAGCTTTCTTT.

This sequence joins TRBV3-1 (or the pseudogene TRBV3-2) and TRBJ1-2; D gene ambiguous. Germline-derived CDR1 and CDR2 are LGHDT and YNNKEL (reference sequence). The CDR3 has 16 residues. Trimming cost V 4 bases and J 0 bases, with 15 bases left between them. The CDR3 DNA reads as TGTGCCAGCAGCCTCAGCCTCCACAGAGCTAACTATGGCTACACCTTC. Amino acid sequence: CASSLSLHRANYGYTF.

This clone is deemed hyperexpanded (1% or more). J is TRBJ2-6 and V is TRBV5-8; D might be TRBD1 or TRBD2, each matching 5 bases. The CDR3 is 20 amino acids. Between the trimmed V and J ends, which lost 1 base and 0 bases, there was a span of 20 bases. Germline CDR1 SGHTS, CDR2 YDEGEE. CDR3 DNA sequence: TGTGCCAGCAGCTTGTTTAGTGGTTGGGAAGGGACCTCTGGGGCCAACGTCCTGACTTTC. Protein product: CASSLFSGWEGTSGANVLTF.

This rearrangement joins TRBV12-3 or TRBV12-4 to TRBJ2-7; D not certain. This CDR3 has 13 residues. Trimming pared 1 base from V and 2 bases from J, leaving 6 bases between. The CDR3 sequence is CASSLGVAYEQYF. The CDR3, as DNA: TGTGCCAGCAGTTTAGGCGTAGCCTACGAGCAGTACTTC.

CDR3 coding DNA: TGTGCCAGCAATCCCTCGACTAGGTGGAGAGGTACGCAGTATTTT. Translated, it gives CASNPSTRWRGTQYF. V and J are TRBV27 and TRBJ2-3, with D possibly TRBD2 on 6 matching bases. Germline V CDR1 and CDR2: MNHEY, SMNVEV (reference sequence). The CDR3 loop spans 15 amino acids. V was shortened by 7 bases and J by 8 bases, with 22 bases between the two germline ends.

The rearrangement joins TRBV5-5 to TRBJ1-2; D perhaps matches TRBD1 (6 bases). Germline CDR1 and CDR2: SGHKS and YYEKEE (reference sequence). The germline V and J ends were trimmed by 4 bases and 5 bases, with 21 bases remaining between them. CDR3 length equals 16 residues. In DNA form, the CDR3 reads TGTGCCAGCAGCCGAGTCGGGGGCAGGGGCAATTATGGCTACACCTTC. Its translation is CASSRVGGRGNYGYTF.

CDR3 sequence reads: CASSLDRAGGTQYF. CDR3 sequence (DNA): TGTGCCAGCAGCTTGGACAGGGCTGGGGGGACCCAGTACTTC. J is TRBJ2-5 and V is TRBV5-4, with TRBD1 as a possible D gene (6 bases). Germline CDR1 reads SGHNT; CDR2 reads YYREEE (reference sequence). This CDR3 is 14 amino acids long. V was shortened by 0 bases and J by 7 bases, with 13 bases between the two germline ends.

The chain recombines TRBV5-4 with TRBJ2-4; TRBD2 might be the D (6 bases). V lost 0 bases and J lost 0, with 10 bases in between. The CDR3 is made up of 16 amino acids. Per germline, CDR1 SGHNT and CDR2 YYREEE (reference sequence). The CDR3 here is CASSLEGGKAKNIQYF. The CDR3 DNA reads as TGTGCCAGCAGCTTGGAGGGCGGGAAAGCCAAAAACATTCAGTACTTC.

The J gene is TRBJ2-7, the V gene TRBV4-1; D call uncertain. Trimming removed 4 bases from V and 2 bases from J, with 6 bases in between. CDR1 MGHRA and CDR2 YSYEKL come from the germline V gene. The CDR3 has 12 amino acids. CDR3 loop: CASSPPPYEQYF. In nucleotides, the CDR3 is TGCGCCAGCAGCCCCCCACCCTACGAGCAGTACTTC.

V usage is TRBV2 and J usage is TRBJ2-7, with TRBD1 as a possible D gene (5 bases). V was trimmed by 8 bases and J by 3 bases, leaving 8 bases between them. The CDR3 consists of 11 residues. The V gene's germline CDR1 is SNHLY and CDR2 FYNNEI. The DNA of the CDR3 is TGTGCCAGCGGGGCCCACTACGAGCAGTACTTC. Its protein product is CASGAHYEQYF.

The rearrangement joins TRBV11-3 to TRBJ2-2, with D possibly being TRBD2 (5 bases). From germline, CDR1 is SGHNT and CDR2 YENEEA. The CDR3 length is 15 residues. V lost 4 bases, J lost 4 bases, and 13 bases lay in between. The CDR3 loop is CASSSLLDLTGELFF. The CDR3 DNA reads TGTGCCAGCAGCTCCCTACTAGACCTCACCGGGGAGCTGTTTTTT. Supplemented by reference TRBV11-3 and TRBJ2-2, the full variable domain reads EAGVVQSPRYKIIEKKQPVAFWCNPISGHNTLYWYLQNLGQGPELLIRYENEEAVDDSQLPKDRFSAERLKGVDSTLKIQPAELGDSAVYLCASSSLLDLTGELFFGEGSRLTVL.

The CDR3 spells CASSDWKTGGHEKLFF. DNA for the CDR3: TGTGCCAGCAGTGATTGGAAGACAGGGGGCCATGAAAAACTGTTTTTT. This rearrangement joins TRBV25-1 to TRBJ1-4, with 10 positions matching TRBD1. V gave up 3 bases and J gave up 6 bases; unmatched junction bases: 7. The CDR3 spans 16 residues. CDR1 and CDR2 from the germline V gene are MGHDK and SYGVNS.

The rearrangement links TRBV24-1 to TRBJ2-1; possible D gene TRBD1, 7 bases. V was shortened by 1 base and J by 1 base, with 16 bases between the two germline ends. The CDR3 is 18 residues long. Germline V gene sequence: CDR1 KGHDR, CDR2 SFDVKD. The DNA of the CDR3 is TGTGCCACCAGTGATTTAATATTACAGGGGAGGTCCTACAATGAGCAGTTCTTC. Translated, it gives CATSDLILQGRSYNEQFF.

The J gene is TRBJ1-2, the V gene TRBV14; the D gene is possibly TRBD1 (6 bases). The CDR3 is 14 amino acids. Germline-derived CDR1 and CDR2 are SGHDN and FVKESK. Between the trimmed V and J ends, which lost 0 bases and 6 bases, there was a span of 11 bases. This CDR3 reads CASSQDMGADGYTF. Here the CDR3 DNA reads TGTGCCAGCAGCCAAGATATGGGGGCCGATGGCTACACCTTC.

This chain uses TRBV4-2 with TRBJ1-2; TRBD1 might be the D (6 bases). This CDR3 has 15 residues. V lost 4 bases to trimming and J lost 4 bases, with 16 bases between them. Looked up from germline, CDR1 is LGHNA and CDR2 is YNFKEQ. Here the CDR3 DNA reads TGTGCCAGCAGCCCGGGGGCGCTGGGGGCCTATGGCTACACCTTC. It specifies CASSPGALGAYGYTF.

This rearrangement joins TRBV4-1 to TRBJ2-3; TRBD1 or TRBD2 may be the D gene (6 bases each). Per germline, CDR1 MGHRA and CDR2 YSYEKL. The CDR3 contains 15 residues. V lost 3 bases to trimming and J lost 3 bases, with 13 bases between them. The CDR3 here is CASSHGGRDTDTQYF. CDR3 DNA: TGCGCCAGCAGCCACGGGGGCCGCGATACAGATACGCAGTATTTT.

The chain links TRBV12-3 or TRBV12-4 to TRBJ2-3; D uncertain. The ends were cut back, 6 bases at V and 0 bases at J, with 7 bases in the middle. The CDR3 totals 13 residues. The CDR3 reads CASRLSSTDTQYF. Written as DNA, the CDR3 is TGTGCCAGCAGGCTGTCTAGCACAGATACGCAGTATTTT.

This rearrangement joins TRBV11-3 to TRBJ1-1; TRBD1 matches at 7 bases. CDR3 size: 16 residues. Per the germline V gene, CDR1 is SGHNT and CDR2 is YENEEA. V lost 6 bases, J lost 0 bases, and 10 bases stayed unmatched. The CDR3 sequence is CASSQTGWEVNTEAFF. Here the CDR3 DNA reads TGTGCCAGCAGTCAGACAGGGTGGGAGGTGAACACTGAAGCTTTCTTT.

This chain connects TRBV4-1 to TRBJ2-7; no firm D call. The CDR3 length is 13 residues. V was pared by 4 bases and J by 2 bases, with 9 bases between. Germline V gives CDR1 MGHRA, CDR2 YSYEKL. CDR3 DNA: TGCGCCAGCAGCCGCAGTGTCACCTACGAGCAGTACTTC. Protein sequence: CASSRSVTYEQYF.

The J gene is TRBJ2-3, the V gene TRBV7-9; 7 positions match TRBD2. The CDR3 loop spans 16 amino acids. The junction had 11 bases not matched to a gene; V was cut back by 5 bases and J by 3 bases. CDR1 and CDR2 from the germline V gene are SEHNR and FQNEAQ (reference sequence). The chain's CDR3 is CASSPRDGGKTDTQYF. The CDR3 region has the DNA TGTGCCAGCAGCCCGAGGGACGGGGGGAAAACAGATACGCAGTATTTT.

The J gene is TRBJ2-7, the V gene TRBV30, with D possibly matching TRBD2 (5 bases). The germline gives CDR1 GTSNPN, CDR2 SVGIG (reference sequence). The CDR3 contains 13 residues. Trimming pared 1 base from V and 5 bases from J, leaving 12 bases between. CDR3 DNA sequence: TGTGCCTGGAGTGGAGGACTTCTCCACGAGCAGTACTTC. Its protein product is CAWSGGLLHEQYF.

The chain couples TRBV27 to TRBJ2-1; unclear D gene. V was pared by 2 bases and J by 7 bases, with 15 bases between. CDR3 length: 15 residues. Germline CDR1 reads MNHEY; CDR2 reads SMNVEV (reference sequence). In DNA form, the CDR3 reads TGTGCCAGCAGTTTACCCCCCCCAGCTCGGAATGAGCAGTTCTTC. This encodes CASSLPPPARNEQFF.

The rearrangement joins TRBV14 to TRBJ2-7, with 9 bases lining up with TRBD1. J gave up 12 bases and V 1 base, and 7 bases lay outside the gene matches. This CDR3 has 13 residues. Looked up from germline, CDR1 is SGHDN and CDR2 is FVKESK. CDR3 sequence (DNA): TGTGCCAGCAGCCAAGTTCGGGGACAGGGAATGTACTTC. As protein: CASSQVRGQGMYF.